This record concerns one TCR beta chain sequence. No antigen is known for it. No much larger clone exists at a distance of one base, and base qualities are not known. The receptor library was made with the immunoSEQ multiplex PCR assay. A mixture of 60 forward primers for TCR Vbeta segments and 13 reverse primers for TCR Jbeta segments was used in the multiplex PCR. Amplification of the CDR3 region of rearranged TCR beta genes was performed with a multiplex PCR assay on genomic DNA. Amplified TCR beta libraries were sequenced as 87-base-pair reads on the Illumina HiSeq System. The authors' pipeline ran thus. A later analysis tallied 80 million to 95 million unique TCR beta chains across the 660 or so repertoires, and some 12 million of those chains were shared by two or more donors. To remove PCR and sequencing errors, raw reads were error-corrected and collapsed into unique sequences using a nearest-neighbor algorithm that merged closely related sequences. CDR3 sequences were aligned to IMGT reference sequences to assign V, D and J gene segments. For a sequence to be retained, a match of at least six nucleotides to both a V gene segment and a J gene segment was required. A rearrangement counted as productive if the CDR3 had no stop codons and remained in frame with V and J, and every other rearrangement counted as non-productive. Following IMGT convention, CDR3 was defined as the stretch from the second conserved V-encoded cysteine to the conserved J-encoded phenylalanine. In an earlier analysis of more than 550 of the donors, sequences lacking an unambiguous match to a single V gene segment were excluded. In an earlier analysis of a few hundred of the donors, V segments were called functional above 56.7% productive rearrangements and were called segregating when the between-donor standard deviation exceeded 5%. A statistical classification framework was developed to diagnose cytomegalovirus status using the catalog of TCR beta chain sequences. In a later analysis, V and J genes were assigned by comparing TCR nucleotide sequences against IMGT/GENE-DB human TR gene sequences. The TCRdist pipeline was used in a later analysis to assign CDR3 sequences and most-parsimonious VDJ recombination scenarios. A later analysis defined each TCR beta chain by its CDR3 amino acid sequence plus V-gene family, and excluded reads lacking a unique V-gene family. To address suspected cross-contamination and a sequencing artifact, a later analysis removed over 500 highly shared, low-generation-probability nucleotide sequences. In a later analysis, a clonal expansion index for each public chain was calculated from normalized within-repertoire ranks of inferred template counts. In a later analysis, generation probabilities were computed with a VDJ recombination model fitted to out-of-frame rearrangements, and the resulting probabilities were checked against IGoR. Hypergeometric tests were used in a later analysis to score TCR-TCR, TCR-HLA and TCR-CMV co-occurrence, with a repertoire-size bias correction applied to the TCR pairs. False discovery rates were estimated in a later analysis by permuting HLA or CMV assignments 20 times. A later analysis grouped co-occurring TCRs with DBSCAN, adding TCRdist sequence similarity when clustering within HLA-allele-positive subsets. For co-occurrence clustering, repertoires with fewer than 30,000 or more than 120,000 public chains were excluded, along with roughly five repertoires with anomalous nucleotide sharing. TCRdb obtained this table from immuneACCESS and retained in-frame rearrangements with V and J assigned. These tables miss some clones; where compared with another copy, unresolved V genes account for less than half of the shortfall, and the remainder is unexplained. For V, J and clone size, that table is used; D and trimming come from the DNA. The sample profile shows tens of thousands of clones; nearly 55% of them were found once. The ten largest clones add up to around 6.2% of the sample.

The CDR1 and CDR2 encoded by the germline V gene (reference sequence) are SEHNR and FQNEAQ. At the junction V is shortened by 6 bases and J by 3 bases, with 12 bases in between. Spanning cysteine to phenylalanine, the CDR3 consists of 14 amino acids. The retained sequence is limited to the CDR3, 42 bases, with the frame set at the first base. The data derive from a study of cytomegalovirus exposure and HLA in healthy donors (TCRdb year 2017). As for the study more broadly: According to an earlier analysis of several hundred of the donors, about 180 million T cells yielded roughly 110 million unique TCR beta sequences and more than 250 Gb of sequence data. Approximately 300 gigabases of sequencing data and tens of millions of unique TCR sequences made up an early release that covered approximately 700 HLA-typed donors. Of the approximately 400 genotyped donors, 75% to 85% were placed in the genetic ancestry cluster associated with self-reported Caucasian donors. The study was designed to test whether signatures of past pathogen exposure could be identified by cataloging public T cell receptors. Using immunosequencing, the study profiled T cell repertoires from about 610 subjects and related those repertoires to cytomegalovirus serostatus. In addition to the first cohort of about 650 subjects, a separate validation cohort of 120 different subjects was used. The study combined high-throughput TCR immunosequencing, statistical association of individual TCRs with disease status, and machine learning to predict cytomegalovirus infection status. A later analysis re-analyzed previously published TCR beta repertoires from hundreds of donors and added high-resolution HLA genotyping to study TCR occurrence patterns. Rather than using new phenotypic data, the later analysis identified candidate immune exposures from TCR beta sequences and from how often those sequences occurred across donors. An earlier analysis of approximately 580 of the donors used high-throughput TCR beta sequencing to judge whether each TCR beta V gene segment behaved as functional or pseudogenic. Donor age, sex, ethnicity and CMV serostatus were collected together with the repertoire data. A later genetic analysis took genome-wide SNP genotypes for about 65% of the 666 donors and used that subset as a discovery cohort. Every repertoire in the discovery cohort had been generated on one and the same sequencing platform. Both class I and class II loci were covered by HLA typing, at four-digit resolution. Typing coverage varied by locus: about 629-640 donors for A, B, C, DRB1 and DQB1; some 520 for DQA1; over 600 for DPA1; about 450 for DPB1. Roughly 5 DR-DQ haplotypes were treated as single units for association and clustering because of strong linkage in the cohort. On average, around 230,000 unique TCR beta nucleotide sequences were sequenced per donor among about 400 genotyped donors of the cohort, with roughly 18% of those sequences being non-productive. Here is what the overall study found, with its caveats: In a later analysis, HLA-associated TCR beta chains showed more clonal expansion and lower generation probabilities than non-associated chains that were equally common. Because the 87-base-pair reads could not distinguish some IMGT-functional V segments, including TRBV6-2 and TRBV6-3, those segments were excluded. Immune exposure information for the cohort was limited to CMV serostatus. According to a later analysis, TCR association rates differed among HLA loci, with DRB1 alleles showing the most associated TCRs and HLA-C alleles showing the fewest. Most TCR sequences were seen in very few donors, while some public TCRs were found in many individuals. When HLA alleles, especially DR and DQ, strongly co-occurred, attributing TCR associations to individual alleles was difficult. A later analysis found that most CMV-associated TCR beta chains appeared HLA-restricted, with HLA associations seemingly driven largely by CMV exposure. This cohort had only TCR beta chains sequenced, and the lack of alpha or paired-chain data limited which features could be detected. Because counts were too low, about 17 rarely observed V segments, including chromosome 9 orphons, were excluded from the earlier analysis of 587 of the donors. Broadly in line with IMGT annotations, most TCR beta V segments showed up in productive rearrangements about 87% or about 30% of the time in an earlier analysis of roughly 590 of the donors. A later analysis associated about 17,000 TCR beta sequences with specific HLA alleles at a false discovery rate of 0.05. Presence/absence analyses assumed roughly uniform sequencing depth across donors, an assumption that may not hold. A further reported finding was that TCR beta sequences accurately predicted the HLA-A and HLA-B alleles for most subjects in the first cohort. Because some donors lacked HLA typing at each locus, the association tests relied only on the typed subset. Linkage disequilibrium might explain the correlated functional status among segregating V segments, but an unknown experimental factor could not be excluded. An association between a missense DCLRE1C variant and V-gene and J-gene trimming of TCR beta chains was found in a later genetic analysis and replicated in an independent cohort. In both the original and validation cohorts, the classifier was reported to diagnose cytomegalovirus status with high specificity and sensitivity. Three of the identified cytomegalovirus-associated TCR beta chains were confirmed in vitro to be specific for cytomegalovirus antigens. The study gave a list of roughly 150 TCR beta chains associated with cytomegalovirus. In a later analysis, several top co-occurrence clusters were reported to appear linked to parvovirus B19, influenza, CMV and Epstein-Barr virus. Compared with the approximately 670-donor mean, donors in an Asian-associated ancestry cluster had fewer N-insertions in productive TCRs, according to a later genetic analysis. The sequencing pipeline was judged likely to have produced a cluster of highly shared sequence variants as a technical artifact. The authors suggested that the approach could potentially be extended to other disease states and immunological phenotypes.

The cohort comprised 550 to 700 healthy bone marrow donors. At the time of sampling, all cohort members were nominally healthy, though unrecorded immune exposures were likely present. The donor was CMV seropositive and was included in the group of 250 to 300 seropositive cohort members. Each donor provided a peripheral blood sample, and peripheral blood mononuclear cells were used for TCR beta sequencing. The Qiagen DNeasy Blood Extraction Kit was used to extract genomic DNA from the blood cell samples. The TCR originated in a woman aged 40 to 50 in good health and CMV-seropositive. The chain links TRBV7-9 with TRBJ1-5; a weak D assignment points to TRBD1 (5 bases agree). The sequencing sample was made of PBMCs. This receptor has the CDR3 CASSLDTNNQPQHF. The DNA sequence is TGTGCCAGCAGTTTGGACACGAACAATCAGCCCCAGCATTTT. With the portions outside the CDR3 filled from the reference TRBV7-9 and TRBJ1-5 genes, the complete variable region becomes DTGVSQNPRHKITKRGQNVTFRCDPISEHNRLYWYRQTLGQGPEFLTYFQNEAQLEKSRLLSDRFSAERPKGSFSTLEIQRTEQGDSAMYLCASSLDTNNQPQHFGDGTRLSIL.